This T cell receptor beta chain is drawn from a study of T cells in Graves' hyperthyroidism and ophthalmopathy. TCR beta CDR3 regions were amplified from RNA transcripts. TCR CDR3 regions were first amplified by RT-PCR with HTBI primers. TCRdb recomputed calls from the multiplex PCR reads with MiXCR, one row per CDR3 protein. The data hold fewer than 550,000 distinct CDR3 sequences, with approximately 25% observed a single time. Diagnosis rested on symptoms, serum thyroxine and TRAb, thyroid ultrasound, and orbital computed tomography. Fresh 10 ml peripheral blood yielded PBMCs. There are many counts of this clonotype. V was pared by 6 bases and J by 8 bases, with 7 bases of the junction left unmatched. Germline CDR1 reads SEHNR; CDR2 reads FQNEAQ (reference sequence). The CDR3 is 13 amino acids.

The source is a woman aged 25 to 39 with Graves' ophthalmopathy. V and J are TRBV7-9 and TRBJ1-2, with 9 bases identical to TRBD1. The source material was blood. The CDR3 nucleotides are TGTGCCAGCAGGCGACAGGGGGAGGACGGCTACACCTTC. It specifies CASRRQGEDGYTF. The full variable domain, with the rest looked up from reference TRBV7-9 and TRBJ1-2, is DTGVSQNPRHKITKRGQNVTFRCDPISEHNRLYWYRQTLGQGPEFLTYFQNEAQLEKSRLLSDRFSAERPKGSFSTLEIQRTEQGDSAMYLCASRRQGEDGYTFGSGTRLTVV.